This TCR beta chain derives from a study of blood T cell repertoires in COVID-19. Across the study: Acute and convalescent COVID-19 specimens originated in the United States, Italy and Spain.

Original handling: The authors estimated nucleated cell counts from reference gene primer amplification. TCRdb's copy holds only in-frame clones and misses some; the assay was immunoSEQ multiplex PCR. V and J calls and clone size are as listed in that table; D and trimming were resolved from the DNA. The sample carries about 160,000 clones, about 89% recorded once. Trimming left V 2 bases short and J 2 bases short, with 13 bases between. The CDR3 extends over 16 amino acids. Germline V gene lookup returns CDR1 LGHDT and CDR2 YNNKEL (reference sequence). The sequenced sample consisted of peripheral blood. The receptor comes from a man older than 75 with acute or convalescent COVID-19. This chain uses TRBV3-1 (or the pseudogene TRBV3-2) with TRBJ1-5; D may be TRBD1 (6 bases). The CDR3 DNA follows: TGTGCCAGCAGCCAAAGAGGGGGAAGCGGCAATCAGCCCCAGCATTTT. Encoded protein: CASSQRGGSGNQPQHF.